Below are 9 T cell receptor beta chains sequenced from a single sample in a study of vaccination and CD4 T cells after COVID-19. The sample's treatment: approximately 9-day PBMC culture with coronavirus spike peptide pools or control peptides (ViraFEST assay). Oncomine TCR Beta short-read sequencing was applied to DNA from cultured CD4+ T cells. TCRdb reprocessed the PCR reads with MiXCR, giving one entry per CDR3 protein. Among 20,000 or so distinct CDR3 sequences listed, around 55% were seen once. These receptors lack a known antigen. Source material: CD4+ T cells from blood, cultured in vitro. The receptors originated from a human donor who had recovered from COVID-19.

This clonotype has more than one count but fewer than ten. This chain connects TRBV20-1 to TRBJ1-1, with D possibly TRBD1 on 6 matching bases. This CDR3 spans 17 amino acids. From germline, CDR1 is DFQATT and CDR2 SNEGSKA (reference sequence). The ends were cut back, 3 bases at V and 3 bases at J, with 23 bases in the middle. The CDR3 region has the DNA TGCAGTGCTAGTGCTTTTGGGGGGCTGGGCGGGGACACTGAAGCTTTCTTT. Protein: CSASAFGGLGGDTEAFF.

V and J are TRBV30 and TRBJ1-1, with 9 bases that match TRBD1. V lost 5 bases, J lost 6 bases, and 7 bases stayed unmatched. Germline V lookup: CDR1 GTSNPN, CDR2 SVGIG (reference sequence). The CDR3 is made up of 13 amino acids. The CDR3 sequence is CAWAGQGEAEAFF. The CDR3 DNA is TGTGCCTGGGCGGGACAGGGCGAGGCTGAAGCTTTCTTT.

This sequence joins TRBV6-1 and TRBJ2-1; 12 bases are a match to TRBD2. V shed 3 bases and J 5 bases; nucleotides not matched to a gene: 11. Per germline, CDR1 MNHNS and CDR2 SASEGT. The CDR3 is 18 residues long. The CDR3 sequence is CASSDPLAGGLGNNEQFF. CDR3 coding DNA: TGTGCCAGCAGTGACCCACTAGCGGGAGGCCTGGGCAACAATGAGCAGTTCTTC.

The CDR3 nucleotides are TGCAGTGCTAGAATAACTAGCGGGAGGGAGCAGTATTTT. This codes for CSARITSGREQYF. This chain links TRBV20-1 with TRBJ2-3; 13 nucleotides align to TRBD2. There are 13 residues in the CDR3. The trim removed 2 bases at V and 11 bases at J, leaving 4 bases unmatched. The V gene's germline CDR1 is DFQATT and CDR2 SNEGSKA (reference sequence).

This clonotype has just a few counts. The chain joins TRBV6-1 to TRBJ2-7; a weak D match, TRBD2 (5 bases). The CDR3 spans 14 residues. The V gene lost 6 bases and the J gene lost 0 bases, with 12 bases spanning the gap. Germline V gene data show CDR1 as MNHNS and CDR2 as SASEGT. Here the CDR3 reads CASRSGPSSYEQYF. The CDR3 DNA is TGTGCCAGCAGGAGCGGCCCTAGCTCCTACGAGCAGTACTTC.

The CDR3 DNA reads as TGCAGCGTGCGGCCTACCGGGACAGGGGCGGATACGCAGTATTTT. Residues: CSVRPTGTGADTQYF. The rearrangement joins TRBV29-1 to TRBJ2-3; TRBD1 aligns across 10 bases. Germline-derived CDR1 and CDR2 are SQVTM and ANQGSEA. Trimming at V came to 6 bases and at J to 6 bases, leaving 12 bases not matched to a gene. The CDR3 is 15 residues long.

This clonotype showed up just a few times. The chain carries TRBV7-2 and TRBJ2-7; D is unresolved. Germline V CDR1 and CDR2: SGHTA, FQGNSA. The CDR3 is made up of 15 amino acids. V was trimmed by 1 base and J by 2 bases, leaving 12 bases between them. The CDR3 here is CASSLGAPTPYEQYF. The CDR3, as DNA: TGTGCCAGCAGCTTAGGGGCACCCACGCCCTACGAGCAGTACTTC. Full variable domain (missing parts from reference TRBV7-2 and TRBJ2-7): GAGVSQSPSNKVTEKGKDVELRCDPISGHTALYWYRQSLGQGLEFLIYFQGNSAPDKSGLPSDRFSAERTGGSVSTLTIQRTQQEDSAVYLCASSLGAPTPYEQYFGPGTRLTVT.

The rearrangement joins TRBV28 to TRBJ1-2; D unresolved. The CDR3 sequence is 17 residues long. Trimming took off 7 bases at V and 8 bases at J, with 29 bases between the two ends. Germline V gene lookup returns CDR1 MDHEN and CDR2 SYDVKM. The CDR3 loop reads CASTPPFGRPATNGYTF. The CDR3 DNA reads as TGTGCCAGCACCCCCCCATTTGGCAGGCCCGCTACGAACGGCTACACCTTC.

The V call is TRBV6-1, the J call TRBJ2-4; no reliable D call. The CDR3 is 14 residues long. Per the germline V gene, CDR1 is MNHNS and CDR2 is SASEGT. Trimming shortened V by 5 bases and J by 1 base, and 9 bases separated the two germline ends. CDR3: CASSMPQAKNIQYF. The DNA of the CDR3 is TGTGCCAGCAGTATGCCTCAGGCCAAAAACATTCAGTACTTC.